This T cell receptor beta chain emerged from a study of T-cell reconstitution after alpha-beta-depleted transplantation in children. This sample's TCRbeta library carried unique molecular identifier barcodes. TCRdb fed the PCR reads into MiXCR, producing one record per CDR3 protein. This sample has about 540,000 distinct CDR3 sequences; roughly 30% occur once, and the top ten carry around a third. Points from the study as a whole: As was reported, about two months after transplant, alpha-beta T cells came from several hundred expanded graft clones. At one year after transplant, newly produced T cells mostly accounted for T-cell counts and diversity.

A word on this clonotype: The antigen remains unidentified.

This CDR3 contains 14 residues. Germline assignment: CDR1 MGHRA and CDR2 YSYEKL. V was trimmed by 4 bases and J by 3 bases, leaving 12 bases between them. The source material was PBMCs, sampled before TCRalphabeta/CD19-depleted stem cell transplant. This clonotype originated in a boy under two years old with Wiskott-Aldrich syndrome, due to receive a stem cell transplant. The chain is built from TRBV4-1 and TRBJ1-2; D possibly corresponds to TRBD1 (5 bases). The CDR3 loop reads CASSRRAEYYGYTF. CDR3 in DNA: TGCGCCAGCAGCCGCAGGGCGGAGTACTATGGCTACACCTTC.